This TCR beta chain was found in a study of blood T cell repertoires in COVID-19. Study background: Material from acute and convalescent COVID-19 was sourced from the United States, Italy and Spain. The cDNA or gDNA used as material had been derived from T cells, B-cell-depleted T cells, or PBMCs.

This CDR3 comprises 16 residues. Germline V gene data show CDR1 as LNHNV and CDR2 as YYDKDF (reference sequence). V was shortened by 7 bases and J by 0 bases, with 17 bases between the two germline ends. Original data processing: Reference gene primer amplification yielded estimated nucleated cell counts. Profiled with immunoSEQ multiplex PCR; TCRdb holds only in-frame clones, not every one. That table gives V, J and clone size, and the DNA gave D and trimming. The sample consists of some 150,000 clones, approximately 88% of them appearing once. This sequence was found in a woman in her forties or fifties with acute or convalescent COVID-19. V and J are TRBV15 and TRBJ2-3; a possible D gene is TRBD1 (6 bases). The material sequenced was peripheral blood. In nucleotides, the CDR3 is TGTGCCACCACCGCCCCCGGGACATCTAGCACAGATACGCAGTATTTT. This encodes CATTAPGTSSTDTQYF.